The rows below give T cell receptor beta chains drawn from one sample of a study of T-cell reconstitution after alpha-beta-depleted transplantation in children. MiXCR was run by TCRdb on the PCR reads, yielding one entry per CDR3 protein. The profile shows about 640,000 distinct CDR3 sequences, approximately 15% of them singletons. Sequencing was performed on PBMCs from the stem cell graft donor, taken from the stem cell graft. Receptor source: a human donor who donated a stem cell graft to a child with acute myeloid leukemia. CDR3s include the opening cysteine and the closing phenylalanine or tryptophan. A D gene is named only where the DNA matches it firmly. The size field is filled for only some rows; it gives once, few, many or a size class.

V	J	D	size	DNA	CDR3
TRBV29-1	TRBJ2-5	-	-	TGCAGCGTTGAAGAGGGACTCAGAGTACAGAAGACCCAGTACTTC	CSVEEGLRVQKTQYF
TRBV20-1	TRBJ2-1	TRBD1	few	TGCAGTGCAAGGTCCCCCGGGACAGGCGTGATAAACTACAATGAGCAGTTCTTC	CSARSPGTGVINYNEQFF
TRBV20-1	TRBJ2-7	TRBD1	many	TGCAGTGCTTGGGACAGGGCAAGTACCTACGAGCAGTACTTC	CSAWDRASTYEQYF
TRBV12-3/TRBV12-4	TRBJ2-3	TRBD1	few	TGTGCCAGCAGAGGACAGGGGAGAGATACGCAGTATTTT	CASRGQGRDTQYF
TRBV29-1	TRBJ1-1	TRBD1	-	TGCAGCGTTGTTAGAATTTTCGGGACAGGGTCGGGCACTGAAGCTTTCTTT	CSVVRIFGTGSGTEAFF
TRBV20-1	TRBJ2-1	-	many	TGCAGTGCTGGACCCCTAGAGCCGAGCTCCTACAATGAGCAGTTCTTC	CSAGPLEPSSYNEQFF
TRBV6-5	TRBJ1-6	TRBD1	-	TGTGCCAGCAGTTACGGGGGACAGGGGGCAGGATCACCCCTCCACTTT	CASSYGGQGAGSPLHF
TRBV20-1	TRBJ2-2	TRBD1	many	TGCAGTGCTCGTATTCGGGACAGGGCAACGAACACCGGGGAGCTGTTTTTT	CSARIRDRATNTGELFF
TRBV4-3	TRBJ2-4	TRBD1	-	TGCGCCAGCAGCCAAGGTACAGGGGGTATGGGCATTCAGTACTTC	CASSQGTGGMGIQYF
TRBV20-1	TRBJ1-1	TRBD1	many	TGCAGTGCGCCGACAGGGAGTATCACTGAAGCTTTCTTT	CSAPTGSITEAFF
TRBV4-2	TRBJ2-2	TRBD1	-	TGTGCCAGCAGCCAGTCAGGGGGTCGGACCGGGGAGCTGTTTTTT	CASSQSGGRTGELFF
TRBV5-6	TRBJ2-1	TRBD1	many	TGTGCCAGCAGCTCTCAGACAGGGTACAATGAGCAGTTCTTC	CASSSQTGYNEQFF
TRBV30	TRBJ1-6	-	many	TGTGCCTCGGCGGCAAATTATAATTCACCCCTCCACTTT	CASAANYNSPLHF
TRBV13	TRBJ2-1	-	few	TGTGCCAGCAGCTTAAATTTCGAGGGGCGGAATGAGCAGTTCTTC	CASSLNFEGRNEQFF
TRBV7-9	TRBJ1-1	TRBD1	few	TGTGCCAGCAGCTCCGACAGGGGGTTGGAAGCTTTCTTT	CASSSDRGLEAFF
TRBV7-9	TRBJ1-5	-	-	TGTGCCAGCAGCCCAGGGTTCGGCAATCAGCCCCAGCATTTT	CASSPGFGNQPQHF
TRBV25-1	TRBJ2-2	-	-	TGTGCCAGCAGTGGTTCGAGAGCTGACACCGGGGAGCTGTTTTTT	CASSGSRADTGELFF
TRBV20-1	TRBJ2-7	TRBD2	few	TGCAGTGCTAGAATCCCTAGCGGGACTAGGGAGCAGTACTTC	CSARIPSGTREQYF
TRBV20-1	TRBJ2-7	-	many	TGCAGTGCTAGGGCAGGCCTAGGTTACGAGCAGTACTTC	CSARAGLGYEQYF
TRBV7-2	TRBJ1-1	-	-	TGTGCCAGCAGCTCCCTCGGGGGCGGAGAAGCTTTCTTT	CASSSLGGGEAFF
TRBV20-1	TRBJ2-5	TRBD1	-	TGCAGTGCCTGGCTCCGGGACAGGGTACCGACGGCGACCCAGTACTTC	CSAWLRDRVPTATQYF
TRBV4-3	TRBJ2-5	-	few	TGCGCCAGCAGCCAAGAACCGGGGCTACAAGAGACCCAGTACTTC	CASSQEPGLQETQYF
TRBV20-1	TRBJ2-5	TRBD1	few	TGCAGTGCCCAAAGGGACAGCGAAGAGACCCAGTACTTC	CSAQRDSEETQYF
TRBV5-6	TRBJ1-4	TRBD1	few	TGTGCCAGCAGCTTCCGACAGGGGGGGACTAATGAAAAACTGTTTTTT	CASSFRQGGTNEKLFF
TRBV10-3	TRBJ2-5	TRBD1	many	TGTGCCATCAGGGGGACAGATCAAGAGACCCAGTACTTC	CAIRGTDQETQYF
TRBV29-1	TRBJ2-1	-	many	TGCAGCGCCAAATCCCCACGCGGTTACAATGAGCAGTTCTTC	CSAKSPRGYNEQFF
TRBV29-1	TRBJ1-4	-	many	TGCAGCGTTGAGGTCTTTGGGAGTGAAAAACTGTTTTTT	CSVEVFGSEKLFF
TRBV10-3	TRBJ2-2	TRBD2	few	TGTGCCATCGGGGGACTAGCGGGGGGTTCGAACACCGGGGAGCTGTTTTTT	CAIGGLAGGSNTGELFF
TRBV10-2	TRBJ2-1	-	-	TGCGCCAGCAGTGAGACCGACATCGAGCAGTTCTTC	CASSETDIEQFF
TRBV5-6	TRBJ1-5	TRBD1	many	TGTGCCAGCAGCTTGGGGCAGGGGGTGAATCAGCCCCAGCATTTT	CASSLGQGVNQPQHF
TRBV4-2	TRBJ2-7	TRBD1	-	TGTGCCAGCGGCCCCGGGGACAGAGCCTACGAGCAGTACTTC	CASGPGDRAYEQYF
TRBV12-3/TRBV12-4	TRBJ1-1	TRBD1	many	TGTGCCAGCAGTTTAGGGACAGGCCGAGGGGCTTTCTTT	CASSLGTGRGAFF
TRBV7-9	TRBJ1-4	TRBD1	-	TGTGCCAGCAGTTTGTCGCGACAGGGCCTTGAAAAACTGTTTTTT	CASSLSRQGLEKLFF
TRBV7-2	TRBJ2-1	-	many	TGTGCCAGCAGGTCCGAGCCCCATGAGCAGTTCTTC	CASRSEPHEQFF
TRBV20-1	TRBJ2-4	-	many	TGCAGTGCTAGAGCCCCAGCTAACATTCAGTACTTC	CSARAPANIQYF
TRBV5-1	TRBJ2-7	TRBD1	-	TGCGCCAGCAGCTCAAATCGTTCAATTCGAACAGGGGGGAATTCCTACGAGCAGTACTTC	CASSSNRSIRTGGNSYEQYF
TRBV25-1	TRBJ1-2	-	few	TGTGCCAGCAGTGACGACAGTGACCACTATGGCTACACCTTC	CASSDDSDHYGYTF
TRBV7-9	TRBJ2-7	TRBD1	few	TGTGCCAGCAGCTCCCTCGGGACAGAGTCATTTTACGAGCAGTACTTC	CASSSLGTESFYEQYF
TRBV5-5	TRBJ2-3	-	-	TGTGCCAGCAGCTTGGGTCTAGATAGCACAGATACGCAGTATTTT	CASSLGLDSTDTQYF
TRBV20-1	TRBJ2-3	TRBD2	many	TGCAGTGCTAGAGATTATGGGGGGACTAGCGGGGGTCCAAGGGCGGATACGCAGTATTTT	CSARDYGGTSGGPRADTQYF
TRBV20-1	TRBJ1-2	TRBD1	many	TGCAGTGCTATGACCGGGACAGCTAACTATGGCTACACCTTC	CSAMTGTANYGYTF
TRBV4-2	TRBJ2-6	-	-	TGTGCCAGCAGCCCTGGGGGCCGGGACACGTACTCTGGGGCCAACGTCCTGACTTTC	CASSPGGRDTYSGANVLTF
TRBV29-1	TRBJ1-1	-	-	TGCAGCGTTGGGGGGGATGGGAGGGACGGGCTCACTGAAGCTTTCTTT	CSVGGDGRDGLTEAFF
TRBV5-1	TRBJ1-4	TRBD1	-	TGCGCCAGCAGCTTACGGACAGGACCTAATGAAAAACTGTTTTTT	CASSLRTGPNEKLFF
TRBV7-9	TRBJ1-1	-	few	TGTGCCAGCAGCTTGGGAGGCGGTGGGGAGACTGAAGCTTTCTTT	CASSLGGGGETEAFF
TRBV20-1	TRBJ1-5	TRBD1	many	TGCAGTGTCGGACAGGGGATTAGCAATCAGCCCCAGCATTTT	CSVGQGISNQPQHF
TRBV27	TRBJ2-2	-	many	TGTGCCAGCAGTTTATCGATCGATAACACCGGGGAGCTGTTTTTT	CASSLSIDNTGELFF